Listed below are T cell receptor beta chains from one sample, sequenced in a study of blood T cells in healthy people across ages. One entry per CDR3 protein results from TCRdb running MiXCR on the 5' RACE reads. The repertoire holds about 1.1 million distinct CDR3 sequences, 35% to 40% seen once, with 10% to 15% in the top ten. Sequencing was carried out using blood. The receptors were sampled from a man aged 18 to 30 in good health. CDR3s include the opening cysteine and the closing phenylalanine or tryptophan. The order of the fields is CDR3 length, V gene, J gene, clone size, D gene, CDR3 DNA, CDR3 protein. D genes are given only for firm matches. Clone size appears in some rows only: once, few, many, or a class for an expanded clone.

len: 12
v_gene: TRBV18
j_gene: TRBJ2-7
abundance: few
d_gene: .
CDR3nt: TGTGCCAGCTCACCAACTCCCGACGAGCAGTACTTC
CDR3aa: CASSPTPDEQYF

len: 15
v_gene: TRBV10-3
j_gene: TRBJ2-3
abundance: .
d_gene: .
CDR3nt: TGTGCCATCAGCTTCGGACAGCCCAACACAGATACGCAGTATTTT
CDR3aa: CAISFGQPNTDTQYF

len: 12
v_gene: TRBV27
j_gene: TRBJ2-1
abundance: .
d_gene: .
CDR3nt: TGTGCCAGCAGTCGAGGGACCGATGAGCAGTTCTTC
CDR3aa: CASSRGTDEQFF

len: 14
v_gene: TRBV29-1
j_gene: TRBJ2-5
abundance: .
d_gene: .
CDR3nt: TGCAGCGTTGTCGAACGGGGAGGATGGGAGACCCAGTACTTC
CDR3aa: CSVVERGGWETQYF

len: 17
v_gene: TRBV12-3/TRBV12-4
j_gene: TRBJ2-5
abundance: .
d_gene: .
CDR3nt: TGTGCCAGCAGTCAACCAAGGCCCGGGAGCTACCAAGAGACCCAGTACTTC
CDR3aa: CASSQPRPGSYQETQYF

len: 16
v_gene: TRBV4-2
j_gene: TRBJ1-5
abundance: .
d_gene: .
CDR3nt: TGTGCCAGCAGCCAAGAGATCGGTCATAGCAATCAGTCCCAGCATTTT
CDR3aa: CASSQEIGHSNQSQHF

len: 15
v_gene: TRBV27
j_gene: TRBJ1-4
abundance: once
d_gene: .
CDR3nt: TGTGCCAGCAGTCCCCAACCGGACAGTAATGAAAAACTGTTTTTT
CDR3aa: CASSPQPDSNEKLFF

len: 14
v_gene: TRBV11-1
j_gene: TRBJ2-7
abundance: .
d_gene: .
CDR3nt: TGTGCCAGCAGCTTAGCGTATGGATCTTACGAGCAGTACTTC
CDR3aa: CASSLAYGSYEQYF

len: 17
v_gene: TRBV9
j_gene: TRBJ2-3
abundance: .
d_gene: TRBD2
CDR3nt: TGTGCCAGCAGCGTACAACTAGCGGGGGGGATCACAGATACGCAGTATTTT
CDR3aa: CASSVQLAGGITDTQYF

len: 16
v_gene: TRBV25-1
j_gene: TRBJ2-7
abundance: few
d_gene: .
CDR3nt: TGTGCCAGCAGTGAATACCCCCAAGGAAGCTCCTACGAGCAGTACTTC
CDR3aa: CASSEYPQGSSYEQYF

len: 13
v_gene: TRBV21-1
j_gene: TRBJ1-2
abundance: few
d_gene: .
CDR3nt: TGTGCCAGCAGCAAATGTGACAACTATGGCTACACCTTC
CDR3aa: CASSKCDNYGYTF

len: 14
v_gene: TRBV12-3/TRBV12-4
j_gene: TRBJ1-1
abundance: .
d_gene: TRBD1
CDR3nt: TGTGCCAGCAGTTACGGGACAGGGAGTACTGAAGCTTTCTTT
CDR3aa: CASSYGTGSTEAFF

len: 15
v_gene: TRBV7-9
j_gene: TRBJ1-4
abundance: few
d_gene: .
CDR3nt: TGTGCCAGCAGCCCGCGGACAGCACCTAATGAAAAACTGTTTTTT
CDR3aa: CASSPRTAPNEKLFF

len: 18
v_gene: TRBV7-6
j_gene: TRBJ2-1
abundance: few
d_gene: TRBD2
CDR3nt: TGTGCCAGCAGCTTTCCCCCCCAGGCGGGGGGGCGATACAATGAGCAGTTCTTC
CDR3aa: CASSFPPQAGGRYNEQFF